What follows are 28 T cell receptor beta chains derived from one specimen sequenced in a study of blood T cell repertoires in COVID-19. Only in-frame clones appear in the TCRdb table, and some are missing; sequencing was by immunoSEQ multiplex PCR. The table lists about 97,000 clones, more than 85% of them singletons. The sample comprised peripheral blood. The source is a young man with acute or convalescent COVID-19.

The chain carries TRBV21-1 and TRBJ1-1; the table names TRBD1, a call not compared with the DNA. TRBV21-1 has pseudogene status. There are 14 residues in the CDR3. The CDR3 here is CASRDRVRGTEAFF. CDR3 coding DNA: TGTGCCAGCAGGGACAGGGTCAGAGGCACTGAAGCTTTCTTT.

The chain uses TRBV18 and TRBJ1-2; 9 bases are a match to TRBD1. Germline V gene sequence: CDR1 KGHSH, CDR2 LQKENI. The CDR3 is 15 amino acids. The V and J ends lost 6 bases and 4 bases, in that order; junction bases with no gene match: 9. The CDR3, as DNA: TGTGCCAGCTCCCTGGGACAGGGAGACCTCTATGGCTACACCTTC. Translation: CASSLGQGDLYGYTF.

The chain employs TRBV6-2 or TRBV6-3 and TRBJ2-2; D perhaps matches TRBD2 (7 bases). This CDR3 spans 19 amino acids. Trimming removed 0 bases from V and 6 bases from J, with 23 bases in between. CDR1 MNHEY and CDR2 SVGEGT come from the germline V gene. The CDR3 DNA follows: TGTGCCAGCAGTTACTCGAGACAGGAAGGGGGACTATTAGCCGGGGAGCTGTTTTTT. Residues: CASSYSRQEGGLLAGELFF.

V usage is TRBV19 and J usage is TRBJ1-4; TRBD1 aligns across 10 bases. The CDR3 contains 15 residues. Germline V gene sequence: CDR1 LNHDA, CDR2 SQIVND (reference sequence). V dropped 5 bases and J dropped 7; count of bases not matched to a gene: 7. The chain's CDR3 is CASSPQTGGSEKLFF. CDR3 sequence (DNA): TGTGCCAGTAGTCCCCAGACAGGGGGCAGTGAAAAACTGTTTTTT.

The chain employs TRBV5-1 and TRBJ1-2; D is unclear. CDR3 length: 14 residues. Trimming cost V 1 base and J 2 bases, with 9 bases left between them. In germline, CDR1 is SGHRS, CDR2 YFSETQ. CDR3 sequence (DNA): TGCGCCAGCAGCTTGACCGACATGAACTATGGCTACACCTTC. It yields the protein CASSLTDMNYGYTF.

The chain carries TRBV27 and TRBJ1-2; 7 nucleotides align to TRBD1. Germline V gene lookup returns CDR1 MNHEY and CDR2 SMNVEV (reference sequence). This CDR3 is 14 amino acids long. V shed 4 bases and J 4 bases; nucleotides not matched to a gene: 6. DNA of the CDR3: TGTGCCAGCAGTTCTTTCAGACAGGGCTATGGCTACACCTTC. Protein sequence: CASSSFRQGYGYTF.

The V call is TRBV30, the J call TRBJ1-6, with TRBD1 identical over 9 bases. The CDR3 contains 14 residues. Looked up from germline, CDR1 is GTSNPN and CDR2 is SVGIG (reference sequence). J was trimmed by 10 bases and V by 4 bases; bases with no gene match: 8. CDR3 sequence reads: CAWTFRDRDSPLHF. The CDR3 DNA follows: TGTGCCTGGACGTTCCGGGACAGGGACTCACCCCTCCACTTT.

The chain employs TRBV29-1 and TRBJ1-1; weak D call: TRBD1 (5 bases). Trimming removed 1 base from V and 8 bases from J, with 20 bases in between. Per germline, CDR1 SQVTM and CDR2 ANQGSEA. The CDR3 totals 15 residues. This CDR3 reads CSVEVGVTSRGEAFF. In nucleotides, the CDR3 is TGCAGCGTTGAAGTAGGTGTCACCTCCCGGGGGGAAGCTTTCTTT. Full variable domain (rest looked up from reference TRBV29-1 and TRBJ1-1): SAVISQKPSRDICQRGTSLTIQCQVDSQVTMMFWYRQQPGQSLTLIATANQGSEATYESGFVIDKFPISRPNLTFSTLTVSNMSPEDSSIYLCSVEVGVTSRGEAFFGQGTRLTVV.

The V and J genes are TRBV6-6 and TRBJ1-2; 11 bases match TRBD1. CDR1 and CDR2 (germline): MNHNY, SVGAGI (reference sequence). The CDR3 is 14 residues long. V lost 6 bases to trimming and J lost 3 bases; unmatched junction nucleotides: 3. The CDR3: CASSLGQGDYGYTF. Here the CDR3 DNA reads TGTGCCAGCAGCCTGGGACAGGGGGACTATGGCTACACCTTC.

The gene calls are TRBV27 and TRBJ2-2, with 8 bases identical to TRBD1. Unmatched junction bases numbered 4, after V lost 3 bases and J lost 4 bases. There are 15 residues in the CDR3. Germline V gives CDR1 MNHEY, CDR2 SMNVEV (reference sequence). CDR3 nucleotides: TGTGCCAGCAGTTTTGGGACAGGAGCCACCGGGGAGCTGTTTTTT. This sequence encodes CASSFGTGATGELFF.

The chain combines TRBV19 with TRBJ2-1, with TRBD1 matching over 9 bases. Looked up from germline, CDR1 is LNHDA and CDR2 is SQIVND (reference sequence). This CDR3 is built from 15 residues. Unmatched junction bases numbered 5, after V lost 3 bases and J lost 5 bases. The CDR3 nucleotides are TGTGCCAGTAGTATTCTCGGGACAGGGAACAATGAGCAGTTCTTC. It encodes CASSILGTGNNEQFF.

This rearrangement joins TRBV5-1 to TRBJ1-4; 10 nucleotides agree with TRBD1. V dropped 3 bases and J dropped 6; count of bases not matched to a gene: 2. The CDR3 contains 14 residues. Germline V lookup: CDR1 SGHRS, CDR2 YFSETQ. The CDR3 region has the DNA TGCGCCAGCAGCTCCGGGACAGGGGATGAAAAACTGTTTTTT. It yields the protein CASSSGTGDEKLFF.

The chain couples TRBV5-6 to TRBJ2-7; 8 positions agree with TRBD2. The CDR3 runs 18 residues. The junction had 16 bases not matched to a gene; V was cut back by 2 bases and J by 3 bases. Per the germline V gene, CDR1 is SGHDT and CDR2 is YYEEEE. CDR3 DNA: TGTGCCAGCAGCTTTAGTCCCCGGTTTGGAGCGGGGGTCTACGAGCAGTACTTC. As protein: CASSFSPRFGAGVYEQYF.

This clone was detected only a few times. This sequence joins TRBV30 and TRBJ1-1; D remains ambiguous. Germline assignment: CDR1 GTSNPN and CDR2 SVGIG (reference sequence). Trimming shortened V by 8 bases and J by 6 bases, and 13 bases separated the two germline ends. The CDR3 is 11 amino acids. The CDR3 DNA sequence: TGTGCCCTCGAGGTAGCGGCTGAAGCTTTCTTT. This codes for CALEVAAEAFF.

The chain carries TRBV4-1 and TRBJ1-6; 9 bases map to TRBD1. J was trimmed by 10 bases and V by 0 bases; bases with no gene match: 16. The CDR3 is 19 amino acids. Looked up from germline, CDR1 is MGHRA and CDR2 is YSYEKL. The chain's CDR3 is CASSQDGGIITGGGSPLHF. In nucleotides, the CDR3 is TGCGCCAGCAGCCAAGATGGAGGAATTATAACAGGGGGCGGATCACCCCTCCACTTT.

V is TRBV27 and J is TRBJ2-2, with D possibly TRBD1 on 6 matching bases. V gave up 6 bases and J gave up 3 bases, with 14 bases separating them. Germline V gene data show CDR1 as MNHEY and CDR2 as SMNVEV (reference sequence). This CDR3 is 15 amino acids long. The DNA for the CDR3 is TGTGCCAGCAGAGCGTGGGGGCGGGACACCGGGGAGCTGTTTTTT. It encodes CASRAWGRDTGELFF.

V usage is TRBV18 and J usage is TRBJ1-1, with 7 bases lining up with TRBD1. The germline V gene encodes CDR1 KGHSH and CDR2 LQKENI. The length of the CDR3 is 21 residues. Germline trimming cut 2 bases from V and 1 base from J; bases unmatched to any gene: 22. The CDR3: CASSPYPQLTGSFGENTEAFF. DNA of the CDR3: TGTGCCAGCTCACCATATCCTCAATTGACAGGGTCATTTGGAGAGAACACTGAAGCTTTCTTT.

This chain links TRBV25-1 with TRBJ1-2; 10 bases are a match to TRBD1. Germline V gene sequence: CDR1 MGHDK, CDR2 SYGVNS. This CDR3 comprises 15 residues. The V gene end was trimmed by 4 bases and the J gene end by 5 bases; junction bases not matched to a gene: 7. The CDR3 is CASSGQGAMSYGYTF. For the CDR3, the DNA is TGTGCCAGCAGTGGACAGGGGGCTATGAGTTATGGCTACACCTTC.

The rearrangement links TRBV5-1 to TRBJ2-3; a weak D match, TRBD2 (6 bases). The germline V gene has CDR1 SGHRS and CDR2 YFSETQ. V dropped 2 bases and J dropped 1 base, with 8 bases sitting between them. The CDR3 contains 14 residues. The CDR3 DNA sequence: TGCGCCAGCAGCTTAGGGGAGGGCACAGATACGCAGTATTTT. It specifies CASSLGEGTDTQYF. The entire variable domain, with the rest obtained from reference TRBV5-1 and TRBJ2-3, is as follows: KAGVTQTPRYLIKTRGQQVTLSCSPISGHRSVSWYQQTPGQGLQFLFEYFSETQRNKGNFPGRFSGRQFSNSRSEMNVSTLELGDSALYLCASSLGEGTDTQYFGPGTRLTVL.

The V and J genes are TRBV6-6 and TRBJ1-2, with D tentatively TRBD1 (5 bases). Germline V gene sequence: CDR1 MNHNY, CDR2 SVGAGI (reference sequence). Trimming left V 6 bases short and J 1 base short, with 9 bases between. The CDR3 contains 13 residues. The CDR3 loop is CASSPTVNYGYTF. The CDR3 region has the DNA TGTGCCAGCAGCCCGACAGTTAACTATGGCTACACCTTC.

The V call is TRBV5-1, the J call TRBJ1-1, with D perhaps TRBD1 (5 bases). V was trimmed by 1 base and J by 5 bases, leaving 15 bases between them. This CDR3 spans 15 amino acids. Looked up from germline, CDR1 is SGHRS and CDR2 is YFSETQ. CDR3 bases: TGCGCCAGCAGCTTGCGACCCCCTCAGGGAACTGAAGCTTTCTTT. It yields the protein CASSLRPPQGTEAFF.

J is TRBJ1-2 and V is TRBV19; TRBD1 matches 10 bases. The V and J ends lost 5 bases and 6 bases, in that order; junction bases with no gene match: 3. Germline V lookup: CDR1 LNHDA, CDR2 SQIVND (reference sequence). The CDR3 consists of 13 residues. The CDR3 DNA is TGTGCCAGTAGTCCGGGGACAGGGGATGGCTACACCTTC. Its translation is CASSPGTGDGYTF.

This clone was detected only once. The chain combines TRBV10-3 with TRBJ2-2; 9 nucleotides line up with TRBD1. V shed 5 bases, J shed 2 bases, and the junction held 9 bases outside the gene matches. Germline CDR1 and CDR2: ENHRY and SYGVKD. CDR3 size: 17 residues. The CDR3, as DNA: TGTGCCATCAGTTCCGGGACAGGGAGAGAAAACACCGGGGAGCTGTTTTTT. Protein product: CAISSGTGRENTGELFF.

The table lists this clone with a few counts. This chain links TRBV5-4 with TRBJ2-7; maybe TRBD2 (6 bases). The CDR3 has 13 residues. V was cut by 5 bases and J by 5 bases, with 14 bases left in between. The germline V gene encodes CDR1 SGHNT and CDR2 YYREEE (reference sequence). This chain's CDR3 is CASRPRDFNEQYF. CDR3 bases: TGTGCCAGCAGACCTCGGGACTTCAACGAGCAGTACTTC.

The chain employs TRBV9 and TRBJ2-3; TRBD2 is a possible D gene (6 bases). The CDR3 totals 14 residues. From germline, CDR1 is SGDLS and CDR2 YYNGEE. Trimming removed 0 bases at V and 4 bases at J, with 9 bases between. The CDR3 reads CASSVEGGADTQYF. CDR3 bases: TGTGCCAGCAGCGTAGAGGGAGGAGCAGATACGCAGTATTTT.

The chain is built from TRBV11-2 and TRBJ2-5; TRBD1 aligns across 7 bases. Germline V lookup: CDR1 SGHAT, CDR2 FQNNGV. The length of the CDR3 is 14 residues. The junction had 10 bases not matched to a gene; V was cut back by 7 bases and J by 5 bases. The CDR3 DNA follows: TGTGCCAGCAACCTAAGGGGGCCGGGGGAGACCCAGTACTTC. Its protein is CASNLRGPGETQYF.

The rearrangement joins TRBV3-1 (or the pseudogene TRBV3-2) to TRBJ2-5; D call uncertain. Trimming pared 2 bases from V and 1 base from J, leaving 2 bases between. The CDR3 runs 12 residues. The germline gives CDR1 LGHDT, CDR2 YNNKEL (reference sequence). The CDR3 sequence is CASSQLQETQYF. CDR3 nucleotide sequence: TGTGCCAGCAGCCAACTCCAAGAGACCCAGTACTTC.

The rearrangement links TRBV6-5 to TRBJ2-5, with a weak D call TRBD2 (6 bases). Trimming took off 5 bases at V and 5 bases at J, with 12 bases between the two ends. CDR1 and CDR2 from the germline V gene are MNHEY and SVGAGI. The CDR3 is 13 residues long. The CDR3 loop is CASSPLGGETQYF. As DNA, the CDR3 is TGTGCCAGCAGTCCCCTGGGGGGTGAGACCCAGTACTTC.